One and the same sample provided the 15 T cell receptor beta chains below, sequenced in a study of T cell clonotyping in hematopoietic cell transplantation. The protocol was immunoSEQ multiplex PCR, while the TCRdb copy is restricted to in-frame clones and leaves out a portion. This table holds 25,000 to 30,000 clones, around nine tenths found once. The sequencing used PBMCs, collected 100 days after allogeneic stem cell transplant. Receptors originate from a female patient aged 50-65 years who had an allogeneic stem cell transplant from a related donor, so the T cells may come from the graft donor. Some clones in this sample may be carry-over from other donors' samples.

For the CDR3, the DNA is TGTGCCAGTAGTATAGCCCGCGGACTAGTCAATGAGCAGTTCTTC. Protein product: CASSIARGLVNEQFF. The chain uses TRBV19 and TRBJ2-1, with TRBD2 matching 7 bases. The CDR3 runs to 15 residues. CDR1 and CDR2 (germline): LNHDA, SQIVND (reference sequence). After removal of 1 base from V and 6 bases from J, the junction contained 6 bases not matched to a gene.

V usage is TRBV9 and J usage is TRBJ2-3; D possibly matches TRBD1 or TRBD2 (6 bases each). The V end lost 7 bases, the J end lost 3 bases, and 15 bases lay between the germline ends. Germline V gene sequence: CDR1 SGDLS, CDR2 YYNGEE. The CDR3 length is 14 residues. CDR3 amino acids: CASGPGAGTDTQYF. CDR3 coding DNA: TGTGCCAGCGGCCCGGGGGCTGGGACAGATACGCAGTATTTT.

The CDR3 sequence is CASSSTGTFTDTQYF. CDR3 DNA sequence: TGCGCCAGCAGCTCAACCGGGACTTTCACAGATACGCAGTATTTT. The rearrangement uses TRBV5-1 and TRBJ2-3, with D possibly TRBD2 on 6 matching bases. This CDR3 is 15 amino acids long. Germline assignment: CDR1 SGHRS and CDR2 YFSETQ. V dropped 3 bases and J dropped 2 bases, with 13 bases sitting between them.

The chain employs TRBV5-4 and TRBJ2-7; no firm D call. This CDR3 has 15 amino acids. CDR1 is SGHNT and CDR2 is YYREEE in the germline V gene (reference sequence). V lost 4 bases, J lost 5 bases, and 19 bases lay in between. The CDR3 here is CASSPRLPNEDEQYF. The CDR3 DNA reads as TGTGCCAGCAGCCCTCGACTGCCGAATGAGGACGAGCAGTACTTC.

This sequence joins TRBV5-4 and TRBJ1-2, with D hard to call. This CDR3 comprises 15 residues. The germline V gene has CDR1 SGHNT and CDR2 YYREEE (reference sequence). The ends were cut back, 4 bases at V and 0 bases at J, with 13 bases in the middle. The CDR3 here is CASSPSEGTNYGYTF. In nucleotides, the CDR3 is TGTGCCAGCAGCCCCTCAGAGGGAACTAACTATGGCTACACCTTC.

As DNA, the CDR3 is TGTGCCAGCAGACTTACAGGGGATAGCACAGATACGCAGTATTTT. Its protein is CASRLTGDSTDTQYF. The rearrangement uses TRBV6-6 and TRBJ2-3, with TRBD1 matching over 7 bases. Looked up from germline, CDR1 is MNHNY and CDR2 is SVGAGI (reference sequence). The CDR3 runs 15 residues. J lost 0 bases, V lost 6 bases, and 6 bases had no gene match.

The rearrangement uses TRBV6-5 and TRBJ2-1; D is perhaps TRBD2 (5 bases). The V end lost 0 bases, the J end lost 9 bases, and 12 bases lay between the germline ends. Germline values: CDR1 MNHEY, CDR2 SVGAGI. The CDR3 totals 14 residues. The CDR3 coding sequence is TGTGCCAGCAGTTACTCGTACGGGGTCGGTGAGCAGTTCTTC. Translated, it gives CASSYSYGVGEQFF.

The rearrangement joins TRBV11-1 to TRBJ1-3; D is unclear. Germline V gene data show CDR1 as SGHAT and CDR2 as FQDESV (reference sequence). This CDR3 comprises 15 residues. The V end lost 5 bases, the J end lost 0 bases, and 11 bases lay between the germline ends. As DNA, the CDR3 is TGTGCCAGCAGCCAGGACGCGGGCTCTGGAAACACCATATATTTT. Residues: CASSQDAGSGNTIYF. The whole variable domain, remainder taken from reference TRBV11-1 and TRBJ1-3, is EAEVAQSPRYKITEKSQAVAFWCDPISGHATLYWYRQILGQGPELLVQFQDESVVDDSQLPKDRFSAERLKGVDSTLKIQPAELGDSAMYLCASSQDAGSGNTIYFGEGSWLTVV.

The chain links TRBV30 to TRBJ1-6; D gene ambiguous. This CDR3 comprises 13 residues. Germline lookup yields CDR1 GTSNPN and CDR2 SVGIG (reference sequence). The V and J ends lost 1 base and 9 bases respectively, with 10 bases between them. CDR3 in DNA: TGTGCCTGGAGTGATCCTCTAGGTTCACCCCTCCACTTT. As protein: CAWSDPLGSPLHF. Variable domain in full (rest from reference TRBV30 and TRBJ1-6): SQTIHQWPATLVQPVGSPLSLECTVEGTSNPNLYWYRQAAGRGLQLLFYSVGIGQISSEVPQNLSASRPQDRQFILSSKKLLLSDSGFYLCAWSDPLGSPLHFGNGTRLTVT.

The chain joins TRBV27 to TRBJ1-1; 8 bases are a match to TRBD1. The CDR3 spans 14 residues. V dropped 5 bases and J dropped 4; count of bases not matched to a gene: 6. Germline V gene data show CDR1 as MNHEY and CDR2 as SMNVEV (reference sequence). CDR3 region: CASSPLTGGTEAFF. The CDR3 DNA sequence: TGTGCCAGCAGTCCACTTACAGGGGGCACTGAAGCTTTCTTT.

This rearrangement joins TRBV19 to TRBJ2-3; possible D gene TRBD2, 6 bases. From germline, CDR1 is LNHDA and CDR2 SQIVND (reference sequence). V lost 1 base and J 0 bases, leaving 8 bases between the germline ends. The CDR3 extends over 15 amino acids. The CDR3 DNA is TGTGCCAGTAGTATAGGGGGGACTAGCACAGATACGCAGTATTTT. Translation gives CASSIGGTSTDTQYF. Based on the CDR3 plus reference TRBV19 and TRBJ2-3, the full variable domain is DGGITQSPKYLFRKEGQNVTLSCEQNLNHDAMYWYRQDPGQGLRLIYYSQIVNDFQKGDIAEGYSVSREKKESFPLTVTSAQKNPTAFYLCASSIGGTSTDTQYFGPGTRLTVL.

The V call is TRBV4-3, the J call TRBJ2-7, with D perhaps matching TRBD2 (6 bases). The CDR3 has 16 residues. Germline assignment: CDR1 LGHNA and CDR2 YSLEER. The ends were cut back, 4 bases at V and 3 bases at J, with 19 bases in the middle. CDR3 sequence: CASSPPSGTDGYEQYF. The DNA of the CDR3 is TGCGCCAGCAGCCCCCCAAGTGGGACTGATGGCTACGAGCAGTACTTC.

The chain links TRBV2 to TRBJ1-6; 7 nucleotides match TRBD1. CDR3 length equals 14 residues. V trimming: 7 bases; J trimming: 7 bases; junction bases outside the gene matches: 7. The V gene's germline CDR1 is SNHLY and CDR2 FYNNEI. The CDR3 DNA reads TGTGCCAGCAAGTCGGGGGACAGCAATTCACCCCTCCACTTT. Protein product: CASKSGDSNSPLHF.

The chain has TRBV6-5 and TRBJ2-7; D unclear. The CDR3 extends over 13 amino acids. Germline V gene sequence: CDR1 MNHEY, CDR2 SVGAGI. Trimming shortened V by 5 bases and J by 0 bases, and 8 bases separated the two germline ends. CDR3 sequence: CASSARPSYEQYF. The CDR3 nucleotides are TGTGCCAGCAGTGCCCGACCCTCCTACGAGCAGTACTTC.

This chain connects TRBV13 to TRBJ2-5; D gene unclear. Looked up from germline, CDR1 is PRHDT and CDR2 is FYEKMQ (reference sequence). V lost 5 bases and J lost 0, with 4 bases in between. The CDR3 is 12 residues long. This CDR3 is CASSPDQETQYF. The CDR3 DNA is TGTGCCAGCAGCCCCGACCAAGAGACCCAGTACTTC. The full variable domain, with the rest looked up from reference TRBV13 and TRBJ2-5, is AAGVIQSPRHLIKEKRETATLKCYPIPRHDTVYWYQQGPGQDPQFLISFYEKMQSDKGSIPDRFSAQQFSDYHSELNMSSLELGDSALYFCASSPDQETQYFGPGTRLLVL.